This T cell receptor beta chain was obtained from a study of CD8+ T cells in alopecia areata. Study-level background: Among treated patients, severity was scored by affected scalp area percentage.

The CDR3 loop spans 12 amino acids. V gave up 2 bases and J gave up 5 bases, with 9 bases separating them. Per germline, CDR1 SQVTM and CDR2 ANQGSEA. Treatment described: oral pan-JAK inhibitor, 5-10 mg twice daily. It was cDNA, reverse transcribed from extracted RNA, that served as the sequencing template. The data were produced by immunoSEQ multiplex PCR, yet TCRdb's version contains in-frame clones alone and is incomplete. The sample lists about 300,000 clones, about 62% occurring once. This rearrangement joins TRBV29-1 to TRBJ2-5; D gene ambiguous. The TCR comes from a human donor with alopecia areata. The sample was CD4+ T cells sorted from blood, taken at week 24, from a patient treated with tofacitinib. This CDR3 reads CSVEYIGETQYF. CDR3 coding DNA: TGCAGCGTTGAATATATAGGGGAGACCCAGTACTTC.